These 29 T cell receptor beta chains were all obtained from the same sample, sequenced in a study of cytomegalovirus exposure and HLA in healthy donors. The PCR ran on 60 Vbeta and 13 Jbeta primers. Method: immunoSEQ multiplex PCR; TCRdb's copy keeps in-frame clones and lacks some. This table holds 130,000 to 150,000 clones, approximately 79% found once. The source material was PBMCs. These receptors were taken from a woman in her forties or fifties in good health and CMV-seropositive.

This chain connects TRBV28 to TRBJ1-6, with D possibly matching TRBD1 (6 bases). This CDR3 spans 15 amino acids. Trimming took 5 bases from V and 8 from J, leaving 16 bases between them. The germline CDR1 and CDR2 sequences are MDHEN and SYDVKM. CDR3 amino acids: CASSIYRVGYSPLHF. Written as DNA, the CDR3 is TGTGCCAGCAGTATCTACAGGGTTGGTTATTCACCCCTCCACTTT. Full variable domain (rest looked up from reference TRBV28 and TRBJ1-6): DVKVTQSSRYLVKRTGEKVFLECVQDMDHENMFWYRQDPGLGLRLIYFSYDVKMKEKGDIPEGYSVSREKKERFSLILESASTNQTSMYLCASSIYRVGYSPLHFGNGTRLTVT.

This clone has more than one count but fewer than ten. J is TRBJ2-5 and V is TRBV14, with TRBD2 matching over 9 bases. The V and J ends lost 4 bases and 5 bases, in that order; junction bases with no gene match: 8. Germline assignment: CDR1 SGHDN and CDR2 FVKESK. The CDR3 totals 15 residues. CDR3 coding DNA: TGTGCCAGCAGCCCGGTAGCGGGGGTAGCGGAGACCCAGTACTTC. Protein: CASSPVAGVAETQYF.

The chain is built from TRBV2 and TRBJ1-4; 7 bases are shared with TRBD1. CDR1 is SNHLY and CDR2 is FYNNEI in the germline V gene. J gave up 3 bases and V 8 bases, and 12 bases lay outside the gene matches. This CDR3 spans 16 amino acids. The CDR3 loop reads CASRRDSLMANEKLFF. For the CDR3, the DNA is TGTGCCAGCCGCCGGGACAGTTTAATGGCTAATGAAAAACTGTTTTTT.

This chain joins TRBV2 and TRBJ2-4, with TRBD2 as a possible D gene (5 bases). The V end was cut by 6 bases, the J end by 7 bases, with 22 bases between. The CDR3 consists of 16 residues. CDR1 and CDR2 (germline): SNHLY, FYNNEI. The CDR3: CASSASIQWTGNIQYF. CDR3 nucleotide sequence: TGTGCCAGCAGCGCCTCTATCCAGTGGACTGGGAACATTCAGTACTTC. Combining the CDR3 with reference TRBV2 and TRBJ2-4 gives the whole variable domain EPEVTQTPSHQVTQMGQEVILRCVPISNHLYFYWYRQILGQKVEFLVSFYNNEISEKSEIFDDQFSVERPDGSNFTLKIRSTKLEDSAMYFCASSASIQWTGNIQYFGAGTRLSVL.

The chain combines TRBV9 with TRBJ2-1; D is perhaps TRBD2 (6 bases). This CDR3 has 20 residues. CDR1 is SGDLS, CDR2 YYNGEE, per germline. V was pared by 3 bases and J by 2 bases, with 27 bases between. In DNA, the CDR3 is TGTGCCAGCAGCGGAGTAAGGAGGAGGGGCTGGCGGGGCACCTACAATGAGCAGTTCTTC. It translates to CASSGVRRRGWRGTYNEQFF.

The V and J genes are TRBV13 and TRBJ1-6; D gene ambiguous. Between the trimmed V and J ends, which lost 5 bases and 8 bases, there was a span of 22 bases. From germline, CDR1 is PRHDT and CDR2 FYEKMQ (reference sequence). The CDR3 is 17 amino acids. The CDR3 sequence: CASSARTGFDDDSPLHF. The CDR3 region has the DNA TGTGCCAGCAGCGCCCGGACGGGGTTTGACGACGATTCACCCCTCCACTTT.

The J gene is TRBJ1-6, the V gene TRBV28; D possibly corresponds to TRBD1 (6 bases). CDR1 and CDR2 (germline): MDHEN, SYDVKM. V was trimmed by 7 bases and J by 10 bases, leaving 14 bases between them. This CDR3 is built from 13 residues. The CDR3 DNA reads TGTGCCAGCAATGAACAGGGTAGATCACCCCTCCACTTT. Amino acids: CASNEQGRSPLHF.

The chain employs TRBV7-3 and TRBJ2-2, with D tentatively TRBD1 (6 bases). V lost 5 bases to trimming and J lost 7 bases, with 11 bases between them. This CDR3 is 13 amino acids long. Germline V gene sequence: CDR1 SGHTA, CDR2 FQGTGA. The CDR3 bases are TGTGCCAGCAGCGCAGGGGCTGTCGGGGAGCTGTTTTTT. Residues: CASSAGAVGELFF.

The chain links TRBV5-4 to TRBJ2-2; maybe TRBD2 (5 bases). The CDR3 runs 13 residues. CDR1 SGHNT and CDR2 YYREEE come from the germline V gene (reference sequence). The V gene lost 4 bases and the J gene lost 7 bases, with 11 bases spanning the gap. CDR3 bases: TGTGCCAGCAGCCGGTCGGGGAACGGGGAGCTGTTTTTT. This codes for CASSRSGNGELFF.

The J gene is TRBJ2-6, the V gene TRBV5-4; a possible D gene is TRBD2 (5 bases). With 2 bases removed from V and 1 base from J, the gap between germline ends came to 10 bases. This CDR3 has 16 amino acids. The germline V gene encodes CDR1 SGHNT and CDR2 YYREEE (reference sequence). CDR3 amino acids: CASSFISGSGANVLTF. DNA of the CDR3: TGTGCCAGCAGCTTCATCTCGGGGTCTGGGGCCAACGTCCTGACTTTC.

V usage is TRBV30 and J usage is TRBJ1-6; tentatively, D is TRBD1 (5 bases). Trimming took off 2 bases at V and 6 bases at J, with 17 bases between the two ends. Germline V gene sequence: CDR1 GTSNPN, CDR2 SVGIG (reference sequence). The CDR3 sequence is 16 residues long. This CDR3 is CAWSSPGRALNSPLHF. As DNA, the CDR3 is TGTGCCTGGAGTTCCCCAGGCAGGGCCCTTAATTCACCCCTCCACTTT.

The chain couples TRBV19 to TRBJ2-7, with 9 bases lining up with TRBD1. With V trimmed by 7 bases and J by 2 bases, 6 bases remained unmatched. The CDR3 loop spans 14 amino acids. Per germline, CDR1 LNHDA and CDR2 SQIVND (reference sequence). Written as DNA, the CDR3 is TGTGCCAGTAAGGACCGACAGGGGGCCTACGAGCAGTACTTC. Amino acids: CASKDRQGAYEQYF.

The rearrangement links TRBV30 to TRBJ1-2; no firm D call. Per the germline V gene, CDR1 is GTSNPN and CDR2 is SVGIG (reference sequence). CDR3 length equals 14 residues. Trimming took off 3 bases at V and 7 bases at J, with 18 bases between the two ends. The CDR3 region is CAWRYWGIAGGYTF. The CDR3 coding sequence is TGTGCCTGGAGATATTGGGGTATTGCGGGTGGCTACACCTTC.

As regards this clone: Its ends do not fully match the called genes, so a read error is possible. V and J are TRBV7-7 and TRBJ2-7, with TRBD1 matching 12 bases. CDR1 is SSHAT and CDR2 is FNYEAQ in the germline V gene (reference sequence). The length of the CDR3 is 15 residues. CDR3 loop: CASSLGTGGHNEQYF. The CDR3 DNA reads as TGTGCTAGCAGCTTAGGGACAGGGGGCCATAACGAGCAGTACTTC. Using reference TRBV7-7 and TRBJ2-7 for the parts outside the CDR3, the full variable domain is GAGVSQSPRYKVTKRGQDVTLRCDPISSHATLYWYQQALGQGPEFLTYFNYEAQPDKSGLPSDRFSAERPEGSISTLTIQRTEQRDSAMYRCASSLGTGGHNEQYFGPGTRLTVT.

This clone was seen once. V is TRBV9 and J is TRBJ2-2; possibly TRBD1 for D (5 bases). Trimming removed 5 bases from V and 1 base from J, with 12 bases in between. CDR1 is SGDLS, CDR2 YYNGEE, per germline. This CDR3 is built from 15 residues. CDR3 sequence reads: CASRSGSGNTGELFF. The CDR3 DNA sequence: TGTGCCAGCAGGTCAGGGTCGGGGAACACCGGGGAGCTGTTTTTT.

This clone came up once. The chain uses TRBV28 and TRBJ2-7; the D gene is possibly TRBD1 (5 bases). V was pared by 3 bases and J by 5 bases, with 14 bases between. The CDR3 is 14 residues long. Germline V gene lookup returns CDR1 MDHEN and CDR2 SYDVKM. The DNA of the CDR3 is TGTGCCAGCAGTTTTCCCAGGGATAACAACGAGCAGTACTTC. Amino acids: CASSFPRDNNEQYF.

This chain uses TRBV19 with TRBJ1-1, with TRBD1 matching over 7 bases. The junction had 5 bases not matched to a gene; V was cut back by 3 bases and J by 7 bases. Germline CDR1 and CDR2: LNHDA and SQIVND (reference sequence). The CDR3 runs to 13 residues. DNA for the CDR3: TGTGCCAGTAGTATCGGCAGGGGGAGTGAAGCTTTCTTT. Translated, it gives CASSIGRGSEAFF.

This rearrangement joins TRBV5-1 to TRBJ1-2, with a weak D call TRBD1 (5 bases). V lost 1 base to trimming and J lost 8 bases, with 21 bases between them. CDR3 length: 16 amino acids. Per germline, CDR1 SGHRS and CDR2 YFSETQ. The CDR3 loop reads CASSLLQAPALWGYTF. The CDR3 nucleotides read TGCGCCAGCAGCTTGTTACAGGCGCCGGCTCTGTGGGGCTACACCTTC.

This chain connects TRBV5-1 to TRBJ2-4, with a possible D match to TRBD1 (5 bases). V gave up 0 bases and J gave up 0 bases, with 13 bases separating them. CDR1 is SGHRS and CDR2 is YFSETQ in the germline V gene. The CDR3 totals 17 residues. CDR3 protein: CASSLDAGLVAKNIQYF. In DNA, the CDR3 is TGCGCCAGCAGCTTGGACGCAGGGCTCGTAGCCAAAAACATTCAGTACTTC.

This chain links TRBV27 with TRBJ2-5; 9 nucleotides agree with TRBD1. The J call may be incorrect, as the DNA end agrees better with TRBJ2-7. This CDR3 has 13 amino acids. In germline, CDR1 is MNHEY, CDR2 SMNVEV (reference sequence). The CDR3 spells CASSSWDRDEQYF. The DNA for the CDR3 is TGTGCCAGCAGTTCATGGGACAGGGACGAGCAGTACTTC.

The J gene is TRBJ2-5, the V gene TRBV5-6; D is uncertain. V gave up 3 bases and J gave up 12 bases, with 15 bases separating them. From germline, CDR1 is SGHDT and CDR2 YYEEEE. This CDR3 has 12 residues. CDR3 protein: CASSSGFPPEYF. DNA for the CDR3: TGTGCCAGCAGCTCCGGTTTCCCCCCGGAGTACTTC.

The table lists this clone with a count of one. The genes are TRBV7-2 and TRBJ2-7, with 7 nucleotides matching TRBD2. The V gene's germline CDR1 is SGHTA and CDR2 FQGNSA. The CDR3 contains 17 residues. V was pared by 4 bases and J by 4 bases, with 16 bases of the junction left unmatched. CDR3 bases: TGTGCCAGCAGCTCGGGGGGACTTACCGGGAGGAGGTACGAGCAGTACTTC. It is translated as CASSSGGLTGRRYEQYF. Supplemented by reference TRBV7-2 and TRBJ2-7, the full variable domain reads GAGVSQSPSNKVTEKGKDVELRCDPISGHTALYWYRQSLGQGLEFLIYFQGNSAPDKSGLPSDRFSAERTGGSVSTLTIQRTQQEDSAVYLCASSSGGLTGRRYEQYFGPGTRLTVT.

The CDR3 reads CASSYPPPGSGNTIYF. CDR3 coding DNA: TGTGCCAGCAGTTACCCCCCACCGGGCTCTGGAAACACCATATATTTT. The genes are TRBV6-6 and TRBJ1-3, with unresolved D. The germline V gene encodes CDR1 MNHNY and CDR2 SVGAGI (reference sequence). V gave up 2 bases and J gave up 0 bases, with 11 bases separating them. This CDR3 has 16 residues.

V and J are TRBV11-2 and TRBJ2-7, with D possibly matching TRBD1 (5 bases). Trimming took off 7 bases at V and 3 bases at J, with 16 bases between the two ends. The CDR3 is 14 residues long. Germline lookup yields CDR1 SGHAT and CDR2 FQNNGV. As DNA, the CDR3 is TGTGCCAGCAACCCAGGGCTAGTTCGCTACGAGCAGTACTTC. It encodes CASNPGLVRYEQYF.

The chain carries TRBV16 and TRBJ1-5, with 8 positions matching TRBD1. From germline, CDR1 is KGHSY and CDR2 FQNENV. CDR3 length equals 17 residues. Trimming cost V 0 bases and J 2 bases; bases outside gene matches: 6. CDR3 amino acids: CASSQSAPGQGNQPQHF. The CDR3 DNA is TGTGCCAGCAGCCAATCGGCCCCGGGACAGGGCAATCAGCCCCAGCATTTT.

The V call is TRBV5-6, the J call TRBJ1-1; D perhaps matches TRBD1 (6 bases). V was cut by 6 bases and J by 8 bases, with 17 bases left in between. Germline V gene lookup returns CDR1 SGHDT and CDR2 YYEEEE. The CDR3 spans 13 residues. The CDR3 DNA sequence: TGTGCCAGCACCGGGGGGGGGCCGGTGGAAGCTTTCTTT. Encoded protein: CASTGGGPVEAFF.

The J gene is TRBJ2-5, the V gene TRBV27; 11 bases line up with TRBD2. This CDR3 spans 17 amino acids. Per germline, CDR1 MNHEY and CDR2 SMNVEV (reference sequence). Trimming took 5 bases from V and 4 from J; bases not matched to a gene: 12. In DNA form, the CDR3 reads TGTGCCAGCAGTCGAGTTTTTAGCGGGGGGGCGGGAGAGACCCAGTACTTC. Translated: CASSRVFSGGAGETQYF.

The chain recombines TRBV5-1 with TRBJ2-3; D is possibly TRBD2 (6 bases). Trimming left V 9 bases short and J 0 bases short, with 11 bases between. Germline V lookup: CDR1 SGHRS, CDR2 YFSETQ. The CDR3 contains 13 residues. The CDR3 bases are TGCGCCACGGGGGAGTTTAGCACAGATACGCAGTATTTT. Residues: CATGEFSTDTQYF.

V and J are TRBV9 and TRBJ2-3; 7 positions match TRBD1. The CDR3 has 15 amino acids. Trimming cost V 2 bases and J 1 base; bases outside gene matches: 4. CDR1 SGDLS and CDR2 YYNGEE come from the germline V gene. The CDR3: CASSVPQGGTDTQYF. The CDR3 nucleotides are TGTGCCAGCAGCGTCCCCCAGGGGGGCACAGATACGCAGTATTTT.